These T cell receptor beta chains were read from a single sample in a study of CD8 T cells in ankylosing spondylitis. TCRdb re-called the 5' RACE reads with MiXCR, one entry per CDR3 protein. The table includes about 280,000 distinct CDR3 sequences, 20% detected once. The sequencing input was blood, either unsorted or a sorted T cell fraction (not recorded which). Every receptor here comes from a male donor with ankylosing spondylitis or in good health (not recorded which). CDR3s include the opening cysteine and the closing phenylalanine or tryptophan. A D gene is named only where the DNA matches it firmly. The size entry is marked missing in some rows and otherwise reads once, few, many or a size class.

length	V	D	J	size	CDR3	DNA
12	TRBV3-1	-	TRBJ1-1	many	CASSPDNTEAFF	TGTGCCAGCAGCCCGGACAACACTGAAGCTTTCTTT
14	TRBV12-3/TRBV12-4	-	TRBJ1-1	many	CASSLVGVNTEAFF	TGTGCCAGCAGCCTGGTCGGGGTGAACACTGAAGCTTTCTTT
16	TRBV5-1	-	TRBJ1-2	-	CASSLVGIEPTDGYTF	TGCGCCAGCAGCTTGGTGGGGATTGAGCCTACGGATGGCTACACCTTC
15	TRBV5-5	TRBD1	TRBJ1-2	-	CASSPVEGADYGYTF	TGTGCCAGCAGCCCCGTCGAGGGGGCAGACTATGGCTACACCTTC
17	TRBV12-3/TRBV12-4	-	TRBJ2-1	-	CASSFIEQTFSYNEQFF	TGTGCCAGCAGTTTCATTGAGCAAACCTTCTCCTACAATGAGCAGTTCTTC
17	TRBV2	TRBD1	TRBJ2-1	-	CASSRDRGPDHYNEQFF	TGTGCCAGCAGTAGGGACAGGGGCCCTGACCACTACAATGAGCAGTTCTTC
12	TRBV29-1	-	TRBJ1-1	-	CSVGGMNTETFF	TGCAGCGTTGGAGGGATGAACACTGAAACTTTCTTT
13	TRBV3-1	-	TRBJ1-1	-	CASSQGEYTEAFF	TGTGCCAGCAGCCAAGGGGAGTACACTGAAGCTTTCTTT
14	TRBV27	-	TRBJ1-1	-	CASMDTLGNTEAFF	TGTGCCAGCATGGACACCCTGGGGAACACTGAAGCTTTCTTT
19	TRBV5-1	TRBD2	TRBJ2-1	many	CASSPGLAGGSKNYNEQFF	TGCGCCAGCAGCCCAGGACTAGCGGGAGGGTCCAAGAACTACAATGAGCAGTTCTTC
13	TRBV6-1	TRBD1	TRBJ1-1	few	CASSEAGQSEAFF	TGTGCCAGCAGTGAAGCGGGACAGTCGGAAGCTTTCTTT
11	TRBV20-1	-	TRBJ2-5	many	CSATYQETQYF	TGCAGTGCTACTTACCAAGAGACCCAGTACTTC
13	TRBV30	-	TRBJ1-2	few	CAWRARGNYGYTF	TGTGCCTGGAGGGCCAGGGGTAACTATGGCTACACCTTC
13	TRBV12-3/TRBV12-4	TRBD1	TRBJ1-1	few	CASSRQGYTEAFF	TGTGCCAGCAGTCGACAGGGATACACTGAAGCTTTCTTT
21	TRBV10-3	-	TRBJ2-4	-	CAISEHPGMWDGVVAKNIQYF	TGTGCCATCAGTGAACACCCAGGGATGTGGGATGGAGTGGTAGCCAAAAACATTCAGTACTTC
12	TRBV5-1	-	TRBJ2-1	many	CASSPRQNEQFF	TGCGCCAGCAGCCCCAGACAGAATGAGCAGTTCTTC
15	TRBV5-6	-	TRBJ1-5	-	CASSVGGGGNQPQHF	TGTGCCAGCAGCGTTGGTGGCGGAGGCAATCAGCCCCAGCATTTT
18	TRBV5-1	TRBD2	TRBJ2-3	few	CASSTGFVTSGSTDTQYF	TGCGCCAGCAGCACAGGATTCGTGACTAGCGGGAGCACAGATACGCAGTATTTT
14	TRBV20-1	TRBD1	TRBJ2-4	many	CSALQGAGKNIQYF	TGCAGTGCCCTACAGGGGGCTGGCAAAAACATTCAGTACTTC
13	TRBV6-6	-	TRBJ2-3	many	CASKVAATDTQYF	TGTGCCAGCAAAGTTGCAGCCACAGATACGCAGTATTTT
15	TRBV5-1	-	TRBJ1-3	-	CASSLWGRSGNTIYF	TGCGCCAGCAGCTTGTGGGGGCGTTCTGGAAACACCATATATTTT
12	TRBV7-9	-	TRBJ2-1	once	CASSWTYNEQFF	TGTGCCAGCAGCTGGACTTACAATGAGCAGTTCTTC
12	TRBV6-2/TRBV6-3	-	TRBJ1-2	many	CASSAANYGYTF	TGTGCCAGCAGTGCAGCTAACTATGGCTACACCTTC
17	TRBV4-2	TRBD1	TRBJ1-3	-	CASSQAGQADSGNTIYF	TGTGCCAGCAGCCAAGCGGGACAGGCCGACTCTGGAAACACCATATATTTT
15	TRBV10-3	-	TRBJ1-2	-	CAISCALVPNYGYTF	TGTGCCATCAGTTGCGCTCTGGTCCCTAACTATGGCTACACCTTC
15	TRBV9	-	TRBJ2-1	few	CASSVTQDSYNEQFF	TGTGCCAGCAGCGTAACACAGGACTCCTACAATGAGCAGTTCTTC
14	TRBV7-9	-	TRBJ2-2	few	CASSFLVGAGELFF	TGTGCCAGCAGCTTTCTTGTTGGCGCCGGGGAGCTGTTTTTT
14	TRBV15	-	TRBJ2-3	-	CATSATPNGDTQYF	TGTGCCACCAGCGCAACCCCCAACGGAGATACGCAGTATTTT
15	TRBV5-1	-	TRBJ2-2	few	CASSHRDEGTGELFF	TGCGCCAGCAGCCACCGGGACGAGGGAACCGGGGAGCTGTTTTTT
15	TRBV20-1	TRBD1	TRBJ2-5	few	CSARAATGGRETQYF	TGCAGTGCTAGAGCCGCGACAGGGGGCAGGGAGACCCAGTACTTC
16	TRBV5-1	-	TRBJ2-5	-	CASSPGGTGSQETQYF	TGCGCCAGCAGCCCGGGGGGGACAGGTTCGCAAGAGACCCAGTACTTC
14	TRBV5-5	-	TRBJ1-4	few	CASSLMGANEKLFF	TGTGCCAGCAGCCTCATGGGGGCTAATGAAAAACTGTTTTTT
10	TRBV12-3/TRBV12-4	-	TRBJ2-1	many	CASSLNEQFF	TGTGCCAGCAGTTTAAATGAGCAGTTCTTC
18	TRBV29-1	TRBD2	TRBJ2-1	few	CSVEDRLAGGSSYNEQFF	TGCAGCGTTGAAGATCGGCTAGCGGGGGGAAGCTCCTACAATGAGCAGTTCTTC
16	TRBV24-1	-	TRBJ2-3	many	CATSDLRQAGTDTQYF	TGTGCCACCAGTGATTTGCGACAGGCAGGCACAGATACGCAGTATTTT
16	TRBV7-2	-	TRBJ2-1	few	CASSLAPDPSYNEQFF	TGTGCCAGCAGCTTAGCACCCGACCCCTCCTACAATGAGCAGTTCTTC
13	TRBV10-2	TRBD2	TRBJ2-5	few	CASVGGLAETQYF	TGCGCCAGCGTCGGGGGACTAGCGGAGACCCAGTACTTC
13	TRBV10-3	TRBD1	TRBJ2-1	-	CAISPTGSNEQFF	TGTGCCATCAGCCCGACAGGGTCCAATGAGCAGTTCTTC
16	TRBV5-1	-	TRBJ1-5	few	CASSLDGGYSNQPQHF	TGCGCCAGCAGCTTGGATGGCGGATATAGCAATCAGCCCCAGCATTTT
15	TRBV6-1	TRBD2	TRBJ2-1	few	CASSDTSGGYNEQFF	TGTGCCAGCAGTGACACTAGCGGGGGTTACAATGAGCAGTTCTTC
14	TRBV12-3/TRBV12-4	-	TRBJ1-2	few	CASRPSGTFYGYTF	TGTGCCAGCAGGCCGTCCGGGACCTTTTATGGCTACACCTTC
16	TRBV9	TRBD2	TRBJ2-1	-	CASSVDQRGTYNEQFF	TGTGCCAGCAGCGTAGATCAGCGGGGGACCTACAATGAGCAGTTCTTC
20	TRBV29-1	TRBD2	TRBJ2-2	-	CSVGLGPGGSGRYSAGELFF	TGCAGCGTTGGTCTCGGTCCCGGCGGTAGCGGGAGATACTCCGCCGGGGAGCTGTTTTTT
14	TRBV12-3/TRBV12-4	-	TRBJ2-3	many	CASSLTRLTDTQYF	TGTGCCAGCAGTTTAACTAGGCTCACAGATACGCAGTATTTT
15	TRBV11-2	-	TRBJ1-1	-	CASSLGGHQITEAFF	TGTGCCAGCAGCTTGGGGGGACATCAAATCACTGAAGCTTTCTTT
14	TRBV12-3/TRBV12-4	TRBD1	TRBJ1-3	many	CASSQTGAGNTIYF	TGTGCCAGCAGCCAGACAGGGGCTGGAAACACCATATATTTT
16	TRBV5-5	TRBD2	TRBJ2-5	few	CASSYSGGPIQETQYF	TGTGCCAGCAGCTATAGCGGGGGGCCTATCCAAGAGACCCAGTACTTC